This record looks at one T cell receptor (beta chain) sequence and its context. The antigen this receptor binds is unknown. No base quality information exists; no much larger clone differs at one position. This sample is drawn from a study of identical twins (dated by TCRdb to about 2016). Some background on the complete study: To test whether fetal clonotypes persist, this study deep-sequenced TCR alpha and beta repertoires from monozygotic twins, from unrelated adults of various ages, and from cord blood. To rule out contamination, replicate twin experiments were performed at different times with different library preparation protocols.

Every donor in the study was a healthy Caucasian. Three pairs of female monozygotic twins, all aged roughly 18 to 29 years, were included in the twin cohort. Peripheral blood mononuclear cells were the source from which RNA for the TCR libraries was isolated. What the work shows at the level of the full study, not this receptor alone: Because the same donors could not be followed over many years, conclusions were based on cross-sectional statistical analysis. In beta out-of-frame sequences, excess twin sharing was weaker, because having fewer shared sequences lowered the signal-to-noise ratio. Fewer insertions were carried by abundant cord blood beta clonotypes; a weaker similar trend was observed in young adult naive repertoires, while no such trend was observed in memory repertoires. Compared with coincidental sharing between unrelated individuals, out-of-frame TCR alpha sequences shared between twins showed an excess of sequences with low generation probability. Out-of-frame TCR alpha sharing in monozygotic twins was systematically underestimated by recombination models, whereas sharing between unrelated individuals was in agreement with the recombination models. Zero-insertion analyses could be partly confounded by invariant T cells such as MAIT and iNKT, though diverse VJ usage argued against such confounding for most clonotypes.

Library generation was performed with 5' RACE. TCRdb lists the instrument as Illumina HiSeq 2000. A universal primer binding site was added through template switching, and the final cDNA carried a unique molecular identifier so that TCR cDNA molecules could be counted accurately. First-strand cDNA for TCR alpha and beta chains was synthesized from specific primers in the conserved constant-segment region. Each cDNA library was double barcoded, with a SMART-Mk sample barcode plus Illumina barcodes, to control for contamination. TruSeq adapter sequences and Illumina sample barcodes were added in two successive PCR steps. The TCR alpha and beta cDNA libraries were sequenced on the Illumina HiSeq platform using custom primers. Processing in the source paper ran as follows. Raw reads were processed with MiGEC to extract unique molecular identifiers, and MiXCR was used to determine CDR3 positions. Recombination models were inferred per individual with the repgenHMM and IGoR tools using an EM algorithm. Shared clonotype analysis was performed with the tcR package in R, normalizing sharing by the product of cloneset sizes. To study raw recombination without the effects of thymic and clonal selection, out-of-frame nonproductive sequences were analyzed. Starting from the raw public reads, TCRdb applied fastp trimming at Q25, assembled clones with MiXCR and retained in-frame beta chains. All rows with the same CDR3 protein become a single entry with the most common DNA and genes. V and J calls and clone size were set by TCRdb, not the authors. This sample gives about 890,000 distinct CDR3 sequences in total; over 9% of them show up just once. Roughly 1.5% of the sample is taken by the ten largest.

This same sample was also part of a study on yellow fever vaccine responses in identical twins. The second study also describes: The T cell response to vaccination in identical twins was reported by the authors to appear partly convergent and partly personalized. The study precisely tracked vaccine-responding T cell clones in identical twins.

The clonotype comes from a young woman in good health. The sequenced sample consisted of PBMCs.

The bases read TGTGCCAGCAGCCCCGGACTAGCGGGAGAACCCAGCACAGATACGCAGTATTTT. Translated, this gives CASSPGLAGEPSTDTQYF. The chain is encoded by TRBV12-3 or TRBV12-4 joined to TRBJ2-3, and TRBD2 aligns with 13 junction nucleotides. Clipping removes 6 bases from V and 0 bases from J, with 9 as the unmatched junction base count. From the cysteine through the phenylalanine, the CDR3 covers 18 amino acids. The entry retains the CDR3 DNA only, 54 bases that are in frame from base 1.